Listed below are T cell receptor beta chains from one sample, sequenced in a study of Graves' ophthalmopathy and Graves' hyperthyroidism. TCRdb processed the multiplex PCR reads anew with MiXCR; each CDR3 protein has one entry. Of around 1,000,000 distinct CDR3 sequences listed, approximately 35% are singletons. The specimen sequenced was peripheral blood or thyroid tissue (not recorded which). The receptors stem from an adult man with Graves' hyperthyroidism. The CDR3 runs from the conserved cysteine through the conserved F or W. The order of the fields is J gene, V gene, clone size, CDR3 protein. Only some rows state a clone size, as once, few, many or a class for expanded clones.

>TRBJ2-2|TRBV6-6|-
CASSYSMRGTNTGELFF
>TRBJ2-5|TRBV2|-
CASSPRSSRGETQYF
>TRBJ2-6|TRBV12-3/TRBV12-4|-
CASSSLGTGGKGLGANVLTF
>TRBJ2-7|TRBV11-2|few
CASSFSGHEQYF
>TRBJ2-2|TRBV6-2/TRBV6-3|-
CASRLRQGRITGELFF
>TRBJ2-7|TRBV20-1|few
CSARSPSPSFYEQYF
>TRBJ1-1|TRBV5-1|few
CASSLNRGDNTEAFF
>TRBJ2-2|TRBV5-1|few
CASSFGGPNTGELFF
>TRBJ1-3|TRBV4-1|few
CASSQYDRSGNTIYF
>TRBJ2-5|TRBV19|few
CASSWRTGQHETQYF
>TRBJ2-7|TRBV2|-
CASSEDGAGAREQYF
>TRBJ2-6|TRBV5-1|-
CASSQDRARANVLTF
>TRBJ2-6|TRBV20-1|-
CSARETGQTF
>TRBJ2-5|TRBV20-1|many
CSASPLAGMQETQYF
>TRBJ1-2|TRBV5-1|many
CASSLDGSNRLYGYTF
>TRBJ2-2|TRBV7-3|-
CASSLTAPRGLTNTGELFF
>TRBJ2-5|TRBV12-3/TRBV12-4|-
CASSRDRGYHETQYF
>TRBJ1-1|TRBV7-2|many
CASSQGGRSYTEAFF
>TRBJ1-4|TRBV12-3/TRBV12-4|-
CASSRGTAPFF
>TRBJ2-6|TRBV20-1|few
CSATKIPQGSGANVLTF
>TRBJ1-4|TRBV5-1|-
CASSMDPGGREKLFF
>TRBJ2-5|TRBV12-3/TRBV12-4|few
CASGLDRGETQYF
>TRBJ1-1|TRBV30|-
CAWSVGRRSGSNTEAFF
>TRBJ2-6|TRBV4-1|few
CASSQVQGVPGANVLTF
>TRBJ2-2|TRBV2|many
CASSDAKRRTGELFF
>TRBJ1-2|TRBV4-3|-
CASSRVVGASVYGYTF
>TRBJ1-1|TRBV7-6|once
CASSPSGSTEAFF
>TRBJ2-7|TRBV6-2/TRBV6-3|-
CASTLRELSYEQYF
>TRBJ1-1|TRBV5-1|few
CASSFGVREEGTEAFF
>TRBJ1-5|TRBV3-1|few
CASSQGGTSNQPQHF
>TRBJ1-2|TRBV29-1|few
CSVASSPLDRGVGYTF
>TRBJ1-5|TRBV27|-
CASSLYQGNQPQHF
>TRBJ1-1|TRBV11-2|few
CASSPGGRMNTEAFF
>TRBJ1-1|TRBV10-3|many
CAISESVAVGQGDTEAFF
>TRBJ1-2|TRBV20-1|-
CSPYDPGQGAPGGTF
>TRBJ2-2|TRBV20-1|-
CSANAPHGPNTGELFF
>TRBJ2-6|TRBV10-3|-
CASSPFLGHNPGANVLTF
>TRBJ1-2|TRBV6-1|-
CASSASGTVNYGYTF
>TRBJ1-1|TRBV20-1|many
CSALKNRDVEAFF
>TRBJ1-5|TRBV15|-
CATSSERGGRDQPQHF
>TRBJ2-6|TRBV29-1|-
CSVEGQGALGANVLTF
>TRBJ1-3|TRBV6-5|many
CASSSTASSGNTIYF
>TRBJ2-7|TRBV6-5|few
CASSYSPTSEQYF
>TRBJ1-4|TRBV7-9|-
CASSPLPGREGEKLFF